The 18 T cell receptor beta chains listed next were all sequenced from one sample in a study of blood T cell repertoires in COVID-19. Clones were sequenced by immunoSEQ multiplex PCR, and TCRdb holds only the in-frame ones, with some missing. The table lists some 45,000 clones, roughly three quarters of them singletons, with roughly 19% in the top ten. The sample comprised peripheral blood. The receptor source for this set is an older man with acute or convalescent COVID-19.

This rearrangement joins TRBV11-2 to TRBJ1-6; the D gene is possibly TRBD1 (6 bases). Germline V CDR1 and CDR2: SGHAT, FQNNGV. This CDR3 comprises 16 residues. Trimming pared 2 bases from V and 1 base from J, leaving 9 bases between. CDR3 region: CASSLNTGSYNSPLHF. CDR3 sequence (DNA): TGTGCCAGCAGCTTAAATACAGGGTCCTATAATTCACCCCTCCACTTT.

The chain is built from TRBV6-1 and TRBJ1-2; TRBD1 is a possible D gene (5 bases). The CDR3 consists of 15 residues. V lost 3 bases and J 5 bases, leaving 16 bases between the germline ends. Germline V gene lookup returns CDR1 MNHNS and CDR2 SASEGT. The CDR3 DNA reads TGTGCCAGCAGTGAGGAAAGGGGCGCCCTATATGGCTACACCTTC. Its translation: CASSEERGALYGYTF.

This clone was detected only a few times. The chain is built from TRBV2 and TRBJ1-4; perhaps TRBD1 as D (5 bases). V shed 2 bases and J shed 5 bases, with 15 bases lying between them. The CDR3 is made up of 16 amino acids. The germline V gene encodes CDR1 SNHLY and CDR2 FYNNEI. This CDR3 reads CASSEMQPGLNEKLFF. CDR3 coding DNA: TGTGCCAGCAGTGAAATGCAGCCGGGACTCAATGAAAAACTGTTTTTT.

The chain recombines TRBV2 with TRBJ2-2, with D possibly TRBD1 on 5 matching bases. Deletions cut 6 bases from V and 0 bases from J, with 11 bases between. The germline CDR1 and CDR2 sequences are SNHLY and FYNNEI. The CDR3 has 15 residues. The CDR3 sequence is CASRDTGANTGELFF. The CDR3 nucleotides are TGTGCCAGCAGAGATACAGGAGCGAACACCGGGGAGCTGTTTTTT.

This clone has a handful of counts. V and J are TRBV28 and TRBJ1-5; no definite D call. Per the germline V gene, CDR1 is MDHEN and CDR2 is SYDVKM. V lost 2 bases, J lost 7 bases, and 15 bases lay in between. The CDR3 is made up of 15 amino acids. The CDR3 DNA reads TGTGCCAGCAGTTTACGTCTTTACGCGGGGCAGCCCCAGCATTTT. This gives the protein CASSLRLYAGQPQHF.

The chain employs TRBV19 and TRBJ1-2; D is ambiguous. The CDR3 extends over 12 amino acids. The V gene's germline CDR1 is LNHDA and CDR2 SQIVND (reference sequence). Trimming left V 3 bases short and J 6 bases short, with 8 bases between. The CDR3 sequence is CASSITGNGYTF. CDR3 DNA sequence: TGTGCCAGTAGTATTACCGGGAATGGCTACACCTTC. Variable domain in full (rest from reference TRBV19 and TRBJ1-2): DGGITQSPKYLFRKEGQNVTLSCEQNLNHDAMYWYRQDPGQGLRLIYYSQIVNDFQKGDIAEGYSVSREKKESFPLTVTSAQKNPTAFYLCASSITGNGYTFGSGTRLTVV.

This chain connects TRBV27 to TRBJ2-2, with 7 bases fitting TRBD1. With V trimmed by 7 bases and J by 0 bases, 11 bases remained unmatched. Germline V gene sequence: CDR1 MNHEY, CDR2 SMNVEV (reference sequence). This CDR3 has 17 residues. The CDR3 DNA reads TGTGCCAGCACCACCGTATTCGGGACAGCGAACACCGGGGAGCTGTTTTTT. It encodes CASTTVFGTANTGELFF.

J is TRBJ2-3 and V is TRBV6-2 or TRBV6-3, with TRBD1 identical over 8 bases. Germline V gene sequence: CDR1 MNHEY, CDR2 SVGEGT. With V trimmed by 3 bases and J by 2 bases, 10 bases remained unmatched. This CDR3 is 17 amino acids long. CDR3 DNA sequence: TGTGCCAGCAGTTATCCCTGGACAGGGCCAAACACAGATACGCAGTATTTT. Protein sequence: CASSYPWTGPNTDTQYF.

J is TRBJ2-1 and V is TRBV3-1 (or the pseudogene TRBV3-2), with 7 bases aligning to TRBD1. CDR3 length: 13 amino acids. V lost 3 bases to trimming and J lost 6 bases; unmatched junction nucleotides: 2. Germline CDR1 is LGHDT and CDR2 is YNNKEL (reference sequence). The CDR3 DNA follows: TGTGCCAGCAGCCAGGACAGGTCCAATGAGCAGTTCTTC. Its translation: CASSQDRSNEQFF.

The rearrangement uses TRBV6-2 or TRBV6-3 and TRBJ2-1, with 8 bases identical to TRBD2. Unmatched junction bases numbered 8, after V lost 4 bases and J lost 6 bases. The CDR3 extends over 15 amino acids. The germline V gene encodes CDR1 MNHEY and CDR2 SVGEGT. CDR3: CASSLFGLAPNEQFF. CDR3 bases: TGTGCCAGCAGTTTATTCGGACTAGCCCCCAATGAGCAGTTCTTC.

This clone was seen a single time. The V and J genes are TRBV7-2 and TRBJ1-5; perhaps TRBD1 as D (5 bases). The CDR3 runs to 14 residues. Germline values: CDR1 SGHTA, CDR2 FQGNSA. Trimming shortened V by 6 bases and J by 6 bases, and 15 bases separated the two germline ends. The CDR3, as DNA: TGTGCCAGCAGACTAGATAGCGGGGGTCAGCCCCAGCATTTT. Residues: CASRLDSGGQPQHF. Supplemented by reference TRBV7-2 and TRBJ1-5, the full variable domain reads GAGVSQSPSNKVTEKGKDVELRCDPISGHTALYWYRQSLGQGLEFLIYFQGNSAPDKSGLPSDRFSAERTGGSVSTLTIQRTQQEDSAVYLCASRLDSGGQPQHFGDGTRLSIL.

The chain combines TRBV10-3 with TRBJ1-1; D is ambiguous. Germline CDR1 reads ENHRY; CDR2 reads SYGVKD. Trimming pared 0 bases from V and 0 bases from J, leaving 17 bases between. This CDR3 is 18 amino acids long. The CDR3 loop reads CAISESYSQTAMNTEAFF. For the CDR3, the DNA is TGTGCCATCAGTGAGTCGTACTCTCAGACTGCGATGAACACTGAAGCTTTCTTT.

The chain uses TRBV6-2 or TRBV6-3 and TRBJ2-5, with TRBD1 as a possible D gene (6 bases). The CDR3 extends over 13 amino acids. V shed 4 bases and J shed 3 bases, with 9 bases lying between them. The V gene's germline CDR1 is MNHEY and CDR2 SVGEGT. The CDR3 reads CASSFGQKETQYF. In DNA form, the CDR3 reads TGTGCCAGCAGTTTCGGACAGAAAGAGACCCAGTACTTC.

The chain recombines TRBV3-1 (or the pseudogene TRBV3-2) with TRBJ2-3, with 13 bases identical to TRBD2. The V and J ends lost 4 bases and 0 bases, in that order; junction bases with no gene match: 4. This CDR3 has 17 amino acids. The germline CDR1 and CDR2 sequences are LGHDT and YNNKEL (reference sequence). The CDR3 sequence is CASSPGTSGVSTDTQYF. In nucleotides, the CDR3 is TGTGCCAGCAGCCCAGGGACTAGCGGGGTTAGCACAGATACGCAGTATTTT.

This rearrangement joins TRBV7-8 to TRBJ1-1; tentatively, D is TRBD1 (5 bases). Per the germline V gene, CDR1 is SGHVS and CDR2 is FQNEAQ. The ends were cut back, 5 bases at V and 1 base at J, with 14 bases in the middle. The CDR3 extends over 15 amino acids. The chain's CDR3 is CASSPSGLSNTEAFF. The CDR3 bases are TGTGCCAGCAGCCCCTCGGGACTATCGAACACTGAAGCTTTCTTT.

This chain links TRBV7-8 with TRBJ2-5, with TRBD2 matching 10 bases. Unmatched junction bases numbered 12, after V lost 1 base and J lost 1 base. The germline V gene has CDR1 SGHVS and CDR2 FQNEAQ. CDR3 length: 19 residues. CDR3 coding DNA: TGTGCCAGCAGCTTAGGGTACCTAGCGGGGGCGAGGTCCCAAGAGACCCAGTACTTC. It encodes CASSLGYLAGARSQETQYF.

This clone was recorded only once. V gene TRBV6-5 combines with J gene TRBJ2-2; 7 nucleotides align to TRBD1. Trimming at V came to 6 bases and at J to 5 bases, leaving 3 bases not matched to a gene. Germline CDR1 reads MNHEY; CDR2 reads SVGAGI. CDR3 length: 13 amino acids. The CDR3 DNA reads TGTGCCAGCAGCCACAGGGGTACCGGGGAGCTGTTTTTT. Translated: CASSHRGTGELFF.

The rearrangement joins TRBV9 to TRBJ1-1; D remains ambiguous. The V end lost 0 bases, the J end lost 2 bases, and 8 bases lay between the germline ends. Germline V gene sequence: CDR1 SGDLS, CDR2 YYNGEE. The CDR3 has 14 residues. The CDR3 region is CASSVGNTNTEAFF. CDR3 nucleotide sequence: TGTGCCAGCAGCGTAGGTAACACCAACACTGAAGCTTTCTTT.